This TCR beta chain derives from a study of CD8 T cells in Susac syndrome. The study, taken as a whole, reports: TCR sequencing and HLA analysis covered a relatively small number of individuals.

Comments on this clonotype: What it binds is unknown.

Reverse transcription used 0.5 to 1 ug RNA and random hexamers. Amplification of TCR beta CDR3 spanned 54 Vbeta and 13 Jbeta via immunoSEQ multiplex PCR. TCRdb re-derived calls from the immunoSEQ multiplex PCR reads in MiXCR, one entry per CDR3 protein. The sample comprises nearly 70,000 distinct CDR3 sequences, approximately 95% of which are singletons, and roughly 0.24% rests with the top ten. The germline V gene encodes CDR1 MGHRA and CDR2 YSYEKL. The CDR3 is made up of 16 amino acids. Trimming stripped 3 bases from V and 11 bases from J, with 22 bases between. This TCR was sampled from a human donor in good health. The sample was CD8+ T cells from PBMCs. The V call is TRBV4-1, the J call TRBJ1-4; D is unresolved. CDR3 nucleotide sequence: TGCGCCAGCAGCCACGAAGGAACAGCCGAAATTGGGAAACTGTTTTTT. Its translation is CASSHEGTAEIGKLFF.